This is a list of T cell receptor beta chains from one sample in a study of PD-1 blockade in classical Hodgkin lymphoma. Data came from immunoSEQ multiplex PCR; TCRdb stores just in-frame clones and leaves some out. This table has 25,000 to 35,000 clones, 60% to 80% appearing once. The material sequenced was peripheral blood mononuclear cells (PBMCs), taken before the second cycle of nivolumab. The receptors originated from a human donor with classical Hodgkin lymphoma. Each CDR3 is given with its conserved first and last residue. Each record gives: V gene, clone size, J gene, D gene, CDR3 protein, CDR3 DNA. The D gene is left open where the match is weak. Clone size, where shown, is once, few, many, or a class for clones that have expanded.

>TRBV23-1|NA|TRBJ1-2|NA
CASSPPTAITAIWTF
TGCGCCAGCAGTCCACCAACAGCAATTACGGCTATTTGGACCTTC
>TRBV19|NA|TRBJ2-7|NA
CASSIRRDYEQYF
TGTGCCAGTAGTATACGAAGGGACTACGAGCAGTACTTC
>TRBV9|NA|TRBJ2-3|NA
CASSVATLTDTQYF
TGTGCCAGCAGCGTAGCCACCCTCACAGATACGCAGTATTTT
>TRBV30|NA|TRBJ2-7|TRBD1
CAWSAPGQGRYEQYF
TGTGCCTGGAGCGCCCCGGGACAGGGACGATACGAGCAGTACTTC
>TRBV7-2|NA|TRBJ1-4|TRBD1
CASSDRGTANEKLFF
TGTGCCAGCAGCGACCGCGGGACAGCGAATGAAAAACTGTTTTTT
>TRBV6-5|once|TRBJ2-7|TRBD2
CASSYSAGGSKEQYF
TGTGCCAGCAGTTACTCAGCGGGGGGATCGAAAGAGCAGTACTTC
>TRBV7-9|NA|TRBJ2-3|TRBD1
CASSLMGQTRTDTQYF
TGTGCCAGCAGCTTAATGGGACAGACCCGCACAGATACGCAGTATTTT
>TRBV28|NA|TRBJ1-5|NA
CASIMDSNQPQHF
TGTGCCAGCATTATGGATAGCAATCAGCCCCAGCATTTT
>TRBV7-2|NA|TRBJ1-1|NA
CASSLTGLNTEAFF
TGTGCCAGCAGCTTGACAGGCTTGAACACTGAAGCTTTCTTT
>TRBV4-2|NA|TRBJ1-1|TRBD1
CASSQDFQGGSVAFF
TGTGCCAGCAGCCAAGACTTCCAGGGGGGCTCGGTGGCTTTCTTT
>TRBV7-2|NA|TRBJ2-7|TRBD1
CASSSTGTGIDEQYF
TGTGCCAGCAGCTCAACAGGGACAGGGATCGACGAGCAGTACTTC
>TRBV5-4|few|TRBJ2-5|NA
CASSLTQTQETQYF
TGTGCCAGCAGCTTGACACAGACACAAGAGACCCAGTACTTC
>TRBV6-6|NA|TRBJ1-1|NA
CACTRITGSEAFF
TGTGCCTGCACCCGAATTACAGGGTCTGAAGCTTTCTTT
>TRBV7-9|NA|TRBJ1-4|NA
CASSQGTTNEKLFF
TGTGCCAGCAGCCAGGGGACGACTAATGAAAAACTGTTTTTT
>TRBV5-6|few|TRBJ1-2|NA
CASIKSGTWLYGYTF
TGTGCCAGCATCAAATCAGGGACATGGCTATATGGCTACACCTTC
>TRBV6-6|NA|TRBJ1-5|NA
CASSNYLPQHF
TGTGCCAGCAGTAATTATCTGCCCCAGCATTTT
>TRBV7-9|once|TRBJ2-5|NA
CASSLGSGGKTQYF
TGTGCCAGCAGCTTAGGCTCGGGCGGTAAGACCCAGTACTTC
>TRBV5-1|NA|TRBJ1-1|TRBD1
CASSSATGASMNTEAFF
TGCGCCAGCAGCTCGGCGACAGGGGCCTCTATGAACACTGAAGCTTTCTTT
>TRBV28|NA|TRBJ1-1|NA
CASSVTRRNTEAFF
TGTGCCAGCAGTGTGACCCGGCGAAACACTGAAGCTTTCTTT
>TRBV6-5|NA|TRBJ2-1|NA
CASNRGNSWSEQFF
TGTGCCAGCAATAGGGGGAATAGCTGGTCTGAGCAGTTCTTC
>TRBV6-5|once|TRBJ1-2|TRBD1
CASTPGQAYGYTF
TGTGCCAGCACCCCGGGACAGGCCTATGGCTACACCTTC
>TRBV27|NA|TRBJ1-4|TRBD1
CARKAGTAIINEKLFF
TGTGCCAGGAAAGCCGGGACAGCCATTATAAATGAAAAACTGTTTTTT
>TRBV6-1|NA|TRBJ2-2|TRBD1
CASNLDRGGTGELFF
TGTGCCAGCAACCTGGACAGGGGAGGGACCGGGGAGCTGTTTTTT
>TRBV27|NA|TRBJ2-5|TRBD2
CASSLSGSEETQYF
TGTGCCAGCAGTCTTAGCGGGAGTGAGGAGACCCAGTACTTC
>TRBV7-3|NA|TRBJ1-1|NA
CASSAKGGTAEAFF
TGTGCCAGCAGCGCTAAGGGCGGTACCGCTGAAGCTTTCTTT
>TRBV19|NA|TRBJ2-7|NA
CASSPRNPGLEQYF
TGTGCCAGTAGTCCCCGTAATCCAGGGCTCGAGCAGTACTTC
>TRBV19|NA|TRBJ1-3|NA
CASMGRGINTIYF
TGTGCCAGTATGGGCAGGGGCATAAACACCATATATTTT
>TRBV7-2|NA|TRBJ2-7|TRBD2
CASSPVASSGNYEQYF
TGTGCCAGCAGCCCCGTTGCGAGTAGCGGGAACTACGAGCAGTACTTC
>TRBV10-3|NA|TRBJ1-2|TRBD1
CAIRVQGPGGYTF
TGTGCCATCAGAGTACAGGGGCCCGGGGGCTACACCTTC
>TRBV5-4|few|TRBJ2-2|TRBD2
CASSPGLANTGELFF
TGTGCCAGCAGTCCCGGACTAGCGAACACCGGGGAGCTGTTTTTT
>TRBV27|NA|TRBJ2-3|NA
CASSLRRAIDTQYF
TGTGCCAGCAGTTTACGGAGGGCCATAGATACGCAGTATTTT
>TRBV28|NA|TRBJ1-2|TRBD1
CASSPARTGVGYGYTF
TGTGCCAGCAGTCCAGCCCGGACAGGGGTGGGCTATGGCTACACCTTC
>TRBV6-5|once|TRBJ1-5|NA
CASARGTGDQPQHF
TGTGCCAGCGCTCGAGGGACGGGGGATCAGCCCCAGCATTTT
>TRBV21-1|NA|TRBJ2-5|NA
CASSAPKSGEVETQYF
TGTGCCAGCAGCGCCCCTAAATCGGGTGAGGTTGAGACCCAGTACTTC
>TRBV5-6|medium-sized|TRBJ2-7|NA
CASSLYSYRSYEQYF
TGTGCCAGCTCTTTGTACAGCTATAGATCCTACGAGCAGTACTTC
>TRBV10-1|NA|TRBJ2-5|NA
CASSAPGETQYF
TGCGCCAGCAGCGCCCCGGGGGAGACCCAGTACTTC
>TRBV19|few|TRBJ2-5|NA
CASGDGLSSETQYF
TGTGCCAGTGGGGACGGCCTAAGCTCGGAGACCCAGTACTTC
>TRBV7-8|medium-sized|TRBJ2-7|NA
CASSLVGRYEQYF
TGTGCCAGCAGCTTAGTTGGCAGGTACGAGCAGTACTTC
>TRBV28|NA|TRBJ1-1|TRBD1
CASAPRGRTEAFF
TGTGCCAGCGCACCCAGGGGGCGCACTGAAGCTTTCTTT
>TRBV7-6|NA|TRBJ2-2|NA
CASSLSEPSGELFF
TGTGCCAGCAGCTTATCGGAGCCCTCCGGGGAGCTGTTTTTT
>TRBV5-4|NA|TRBJ1-6|TRBD1
CASSLAGTGDSPLHF
TGTGCCAGCAGCTTGGCCGGGACAGGGGATTCACCCCTCCACTTT
>TRBV4-2|NA|TRBJ2-7|NA
CASSQVDTPYEQYF
TGTGCCAGCAGCCAGGTAGACACCCCCTACGAGCAGTACTTC
>TRBV2|NA|TRBJ1-2|NA
CASSAEQGNYGYTF
TGTGCCAGCAGTGCGGAGCAGGGAAACTATGGCTACACCTTC
>TRBV7-9|once|TRBJ2-7|TRBD2
CASSPWGLAGVGEQYF
TGTGCCAGCAGCCCATGGGGACTAGCGGGAGTGGGCGAGCAGTACTTC
>TRBV2|NA|TRBJ1-2|NA
CAIRGRMNRGYGYTF
TGTGCCATCCGAGGACGGATGAACCGGGGGTATGGCTACACCTTC
>TRBV6-5|NA|TRBJ2-2|TRBD1
CASRLQGAGTGELFF
TGTGCCAGCAGATTACAGGGGGCTGGTACCGGGGAGCTGTTTTTT
>TRBV7-2|NA|TRBJ1-2|NA
CASSLGNAGNSYTF
TGTGCCAGCAGCCTAGGCAACGCAGGGAACAGCTACACCTTC
>TRBV2|once|TRBJ2-6|TRBD1
CASSTNRGTGYGSGANVLTF
TGTGCCAGCAGCACAAACAGGGGAACGGGGTACGGCTCTGGGGCCAACGTCCTGACTTTC
>TRBV11-2|NA|TRBJ1-3|NA
CASSATDSGNTIYF
TGTGCCAGCAGCGCTACAGACTCTGGAAACACCATATATTTT
>TRBV18|NA|TRBJ2-1|NA
CASSPPDRNEQFF
TGTGCCAGCTCACCACCGGACAGAAATGAGCAGTTCTTC
>TRBV7-9|NA|TRBJ1-5|NA
CASGTSNQPQHF
TGTGCCAGCGGGACTAGCAATCAGCCCCAGCATTTT